A selection of T cell receptor beta chains follows, all from one sample in a study of molecular identifiers for immune sequencing clone quantification. TCRdb passed the PCR reads through MiXCR, listing each CDR3 protein once. The data contain about 510,000 distinct CDR3 sequences, 25% of them singletons. The source material was naive CD8+ T cells from blood, with Jurkat cell RNA spiked in. The receptors here all came from a human donor in good health. Some libraries in this study had Jurkat cell RNA spiked in. The CDR3 runs from the conserved cysteine through the conserved F or W. The D gene is left open where the match is weak. A clone size is listed for some rows: how often the clone was seen (once, few, many), or a class if it is expanded.

clone size: -; J gene: TRBJ1-1; D gene: TRBD1; V gene: TRBV20-1; CDR3 DNA: TGCAGTGCTAGACCTACAGGGGGCGCAGGGTCAGGTTTATCTGAAGCTTTCTTT; CDR3 protein: CSARPTGGAGSGLSEAFF
clone size: -; J gene: TRBJ1-2; D gene: TRBD1; V gene: TRBV30; CDR3 DNA: TGTGCGCAAGACAGGGGGCTGTATGGCTACACCTTC; CDR3 protein: CAQDRGLYGYTF
clone size: -; J gene: TRBJ2-2; D gene: -; V gene: TRBV27; CDR3 DNA: TGTGCCAGCAGTTTCCTACCCGCGAACACCGGGGAGCTGTTTTTT; CDR3 protein: CASSFLPANTGELFF
clone size: -; J gene: TRBJ1-6; D gene: -; V gene: TRBV6-6; CDR3 DNA: TGTGCCAGCAGTTATGACCCTACTAGGTCACCCCTCCACTTT; CDR3 protein: CASSYDPTRSPLHF
clone size: -; J gene: TRBJ2-4; D gene: -; V gene: TRBV4-1; CDR3 DNA: TGCGCCAGCAGCCCAGACTTTTCAATGGGGGCGGTCAAAAACATTCAGTACTTC; CDR3 protein: CASSPDFSMGAVKNIQYF
clone size: -; J gene: TRBJ2-7; D gene: -; V gene: TRBV28; CDR3 DNA: TGTGCCAGCACCCCCCAAAGGGGGACCCCCTACGAGCAGTACTTC; CDR3 protein: CASTPQRGTPYEQYF
clone size: many; J gene: TRBJ1-6; D gene: -; V gene: TRBV4-3; CDR3 DNA: TGCGCCAGCAGCCAAGATCTTGATTCACCCCTCCACTTT; CDR3 protein: CASSQDLDSPLHF
clone size: -; J gene: TRBJ2-7; D gene: TRBD1; V gene: TRBV20-1; CDR3 DNA: TGCAGTGCTAGAAAGAAGCCGGGACAGGGGATCGAGCAGTACTTC; CDR3 protein: CSARKKPGQGIEQYF
clone size: many; J gene: TRBJ2-3; D gene: -; V gene: TRBV28; CDR3 DNA: TGTGCCAGCAGGCCCACAGGCACAGATACGCAGTATTTT; CDR3 protein: CASRPTGTDTQYF
clone size: -; J gene: TRBJ2-7; D gene: -; V gene: TRBV27; CDR3 DNA: TGTGCCAGCAGTTTACAGGGGGGCTTCGAGCAGTACTTC; CDR3 protein: CASSLQGGFEQYF
clone size: few; J gene: TRBJ2-5; D gene: TRBD2; V gene: TRBV6-5; CDR3 DNA: TGTGCCAGCAGTTACTCGACTAGCGGAAAATCTGCCCAGTACTTC; CDR3 protein: CASSYSTSGKSAQYF
clone size: few; J gene: TRBJ1-5; D gene: -; V gene: TRBV2; CDR3 DNA: TGTGCCAGCAGTGAGGGCGGGGCGAGCAATCAGCCCCAGCATTTT; CDR3 protein: CASSEGGASNQPQHF
clone size: few; J gene: TRBJ1-4; D gene: -; V gene: TRBV7-9; CDR3 DNA: TGTGCCAGCGGCAACATTGAGGCTGGGGAAAAACTGTTTTTT; CDR3 protein: CASGNIEAGEKLFF
clone size: few; J gene: TRBJ1-5; D gene: -; V gene: TRBV6-2/TRBV6-3; CDR3 DNA: TGTGCCAGCAGTTACGGAGTGAGTCAGCCCCAGCATTTT; CDR3 protein: CASSYGVSQPQHF
clone size: once; J gene: TRBJ2-7; D gene: TRBD2; V gene: TRBV4-1; CDR3 DNA: TGCGCCAGCAGCCAGCAGCGGGAACCTTCCTACGAGCAGTACTTC; CDR3 protein: CASSQQREPSYEQYF
clone size: -; J gene: TRBJ2-3; D gene: -; V gene: TRBV10-1; CDR3 DNA: TGCGCCAGCAGTGAGACGTTGGCACCGCAGTATTTT; CDR3 protein: CASSETLAPQYF
clone size: -; J gene: TRBJ2-1; D gene: TRBD1; V gene: TRBV11-3; CDR3 DNA: TGTGCCAGCAGCCAACGATCTGGGACAGGGCTTCGCAATGAGCAGTTCTTC; CDR3 protein: CASSQRSGTGLRNEQFF
clone size: few; J gene: TRBJ1-4; D gene: -; V gene: TRBV7-9; CDR3 DNA: TGTGCCAGCAGCTTAGATCCTAGAGTACCTAATGAAAAACTGTTTTTT; CDR3 protein: CASSLDPRVPNEKLFF
clone size: few; J gene: TRBJ2-5; D gene: -; V gene: TRBV4-3; CDR3 DNA: TGCGCCAGCAGCCAAGATCTTGTAGCGTCCCCACAAGAGACCCAGTACTTC; CDR3 protein: CASSQDLVASPQETQYF
clone size: many; J gene: TRBJ1-1; D gene: -; V gene: TRBV29-1; CDR3 DNA: TGCAGCGTCTTTCAAGGCACTGAAGCTTTCTTT; CDR3 protein: CSVFQGTEAFF
clone size: few; J gene: TRBJ2-7; D gene: -; V gene: TRBV7-2; CDR3 DNA: TGTGCCAGCAGCTTTGCGGGCCCTACACACGAGCAGTACTTC; CDR3 protein: CASSFAGPTHEQYF
clone size: many; J gene: TRBJ2-2; D gene: TRBD2; V gene: TRBV6-4; CDR3 DNA: TGTGCCAGCAGTGACTCGCTGGTAGCGGGACGCAGCACCGGGGAGCTGTTTTTT; CDR3 protein: CASSDSLVAGRSTGELFF
clone size: few; J gene: TRBJ2-2; D gene: TRBD1; V gene: TRBV28; CDR3 DNA: TGTGCCAGCAGTCCGACAGGGGAAGGTTACACCGGGGAGCTGTTTTTT; CDR3 protein: CASSPTGEGYTGELFF
clone size: few; J gene: TRBJ1-2; D gene: -; V gene: TRBV4-1; CDR3 DNA: TGCGCCAGCAGCCAAGGCAGGGCCAACTATGGCTACACCTTC; CDR3 protein: CASSQGRANYGYTF
clone size: -; J gene: TRBJ2-7; D gene: -; V gene: TRBV20-1; CDR3 DNA: TGCAGTGCTAGTGGTCCGTCCTACGAGCAGTACTTC; CDR3 protein: CSASGPSYEQYF
clone size: few; J gene: TRBJ2-1; D gene: TRBD1; V gene: TRBV2; CDR3 DNA: TGTGCCAGGGACAGGAGCTCCTACAATGAGCAGTTCTTC; CDR3 protein: CARDRSSYNEQFF
clone size: -; J gene: TRBJ2-7; D gene: -; V gene: TRBV30; CDR3 DNA: TGTGCCTGGAGTCCCGGGACGACAAGCTCCTACGAGCAGTACTTC; CDR3 protein: CAWSPGTTSSYEQYF
clone size: few; J gene: TRBJ2-2; D gene: TRBD1; V gene: TRBV20-1; CDR3 DNA: TGCAGTGCTACGGGACAGGGAACCGGGGAGCTGTTTTTT; CDR3 protein: CSATGQGTGELFF
clone size: -; J gene: TRBJ2-1; D gene: TRBD1; V gene: TRBV28; CDR3 DNA: TGTGCCAGCAGCCGAGGACAGGCCCTAGAGGTTGAGCAGTTCTTC; CDR3 protein: CASSRGQALEVEQFF
clone size: many; J gene: TRBJ2-7; D gene: -; V gene: TRBV12-3/TRBV12-4; CDR3 DNA: TGTGCCAGTAGTCCGGGACCTACCTACGAGCAGTACTTC; CDR3 protein: CASSPGPTYEQYF
clone size: few; J gene: TRBJ2-3; D gene: TRBD2; V gene: TRBV7-6; CDR3 DNA: TGTGCCAGCAGCTTCCTAGCGGGTAAACTAGATACGCAGTATTTT; CDR3 protein: CASSFLAGKLDTQYF
clone size: many; J gene: TRBJ2-7; D gene: TRBD2; V gene: TRBV4-3; CDR3 DNA: TGCGCCAGCAGCCAACTAATAGCGGGAGCCTACGAGCAGTACTTC; CDR3 protein: CASSQLIAGAYEQYF
clone size: few; J gene: TRBJ2-1; D gene: -; V gene: TRBV28; CDR3 DNA: TGTGCCAGCAGTTTTTCAGAGAACTCCTACAATGAGCAGTTCTTC; CDR3 protein: CASSFSENSYNEQFF
clone size: -; J gene: TRBJ2-6; D gene: -; V gene: TRBV12-3/TRBV12-4; CDR3 DNA: TGTGCCAGCAGTTTCGGGGGACAGGCCAACGTCCTGACTTTC; CDR3 protein: CASSFGGQANVLTF
clone size: many; J gene: TRBJ2-5; D gene: TRBD2; V gene: TRBV20-1; CDR3 DNA: TGCAGTGCTAGAGATCTAGCGGGGGCGGAAGAGACCCAGTACTTC; CDR3 protein: CSARDLAGAEETQYF
clone size: -; J gene: TRBJ2-7; D gene: TRBD2; V gene: TRBV27; CDR3 DNA: TGTGCCAGCTCCTTAGCGGGAGGAATCTACAAGCAGTACTTC; CDR3 protein: CASSLAGGIYKQYF
clone size: once; J gene: TRBJ1-1; D gene: -; V gene: TRBV27; CDR3 DNA: TGTGCCAGCAGTGGGACAATTCGCTCTTTTAAAGCTTTCTTT; CDR3 protein: CASSGTIRSFKAFF
clone size: -; J gene: TRBJ2-7; D gene: TRBD1; V gene: TRBV6-5; CDR3 DNA: TGTGCCAGCAGTCCAGGGACAGGGGCGTACTACGAGCAGTACTTC; CDR3 protein: CASSPGTGAYYEQYF
clone size: many; J gene: TRBJ1-1; D gene: -; V gene: TRBV7-9; CDR3 DNA: TGTGCCAGCAGCTTGACCATAGTGAACACTGAAGCTTTCTTT; CDR3 protein: CASSLTIVNTEAFF
clone size: few; J gene: TRBJ1-1; D gene: -; V gene: TRBV5-6; CDR3 DNA: TGTGCCAGCAGCTTGGAGGGGGTGGGGGCTTACACTGAAGCTTTCTTT; CDR3 protein: CASSLEGVGAYTEAFF
clone size: -; J gene: TRBJ1-1; D gene: TRBD1; V gene: TRBV19; CDR3 DNA: TGTGCCACCAAGGCGTGGGCAGGGGGCCTTCACACTGAAGCTTTCTTT; CDR3 protein: CATKAWAGGLHTEAFF
clone size: few; J gene: TRBJ2-7; D gene: TRBD1; V gene: TRBV6-6; CDR3 DNA: TGTGCCAGCAGTTTCAGACAGGGGCAGTACTTC; CDR3 protein: CASSFRQGQYF
clone size: few; J gene: TRBJ2-7; D gene: -; V gene: TRBV4-3; CDR3 DNA: TGCGCCAGCAGCCAAGGGGACACCACCTACGAGCAGTACTTC; CDR3 protein: CASSQGDTTYEQYF
clone size: many; J gene: TRBJ1-4; D gene: -; V gene: TRBV29-1; CDR3 DNA: TGCAGCGTTGAAGAAGGTCGGGCAGAAAAACTGTTTTTT; CDR3 protein: CSVEEGRAEKLFF
clone size: few; J gene: TRBJ2-3; D gene: -; V gene: TRBV20-1; CDR3 DNA: TGCAGTGCTAGAGATGGAGGGCAGGGGATAGATACGCAGTATTTT; CDR3 protein: CSARDGGQGIDTQYF
clone size: -; J gene: TRBJ2-1; D gene: -; V gene: TRBV10-3; CDR3 DNA: TGTGCCATCAGTGAGACCAACAAGGGGGGCCCAGAGCAGTTCTTC; CDR3 protein: CAISETNKGGPEQFF
clone size: -; J gene: TRBJ2-5; D gene: TRBD2; V gene: TRBV2; CDR3 DNA: TGTGCCAGCAGTGGTACCGGGACTAGTTTTGAGACCCAGTACTTC; CDR3 protein: CASSGTGTSFETQYF
clone size: -; J gene: TRBJ2-2; D gene: TRBD1; V gene: TRBV24-1; CDR3 DNA: TGTGCCACCAGTGATACTGGGACAGGGTATACCGGGGAGCTGTTTTTT; CDR3 protein: CATSDTGTGYTGELFF
clone size: few; J gene: TRBJ2-5; D gene: -; V gene: TRBV27; CDR3 DNA: TGTGCCAGCAGTTTATCGACGCTCGGGCAGCAAGAGACCCAGTACTTC; CDR3 protein: CASSLSTLGQQETQYF
clone size: few; J gene: TRBJ2-2; D gene: TRBD1; V gene: TRBV20-1; CDR3 DNA: TGCAGTGCCACTTGGACAGGGCGGTCTTACACCGGGGAGCTGTTTTTT; CDR3 protein: CSATWTGRSYTGELFF
clone size: -; J gene: TRBJ2-2; D gene: -; V gene: TRBV7-3; CDR3 DNA: TGTGCCAGCAGCCAGTACCATAGCGGAGGGGGGACCGGGGAGCTGTTTTTT; CDR3 protein: CASSQYHSGGGTGELFF
clone size: -; J gene: TRBJ1-1; D gene: -; V gene: TRBV7-9; CDR3 DNA: TGTGCCATCAAAGAGGGTGTGGGAGCTTTCTTT; CDR3 protein: CAIKEGVGAFF
clone size: -; J gene: TRBJ2-7; D gene: TRBD1; V gene: TRBV5-1; CDR3 DNA: TGCGCCAGCAGCTACGGACAGGGGGCGACCTACGAGCAGTACTTC; CDR3 protein: CASSYGQGATYEQYF